The present entry profiles one T cell receptor beta chain with its context. Its antigen is not identified. The data originate from a study of T cells in Graves' hyperthyroidism and ophthalmopathy. Exclusion of a patient resulted from uncontrolled infection, other autoimmune disease, pregnancy or lactation. Study-wide results and limits: Ophthalmopathy was distinguished from stable hyperthyroidism by 13 V-J signatures.

The investigators amplified TCR beta CDR3 regions from RNA transcripts. During a first-round RT-PCR of the TCR CDR3, the HTBI primer set was used. Each CDR3 protein is one row after TCRdb ran MiXCR on the multiplex PCR reads. The profile shows approximately 430,000 distinct CDR3 sequences, more than 15% of them singletons. The TCR comes from a woman aged 18-29 years with Graves' hyperthyroidism. The specimen sequenced was blood.

The DNA for the CDR3 is TGCAGCGTTGTAGGGACAACCTATGGCTACACCTTC. It is translated as CSVVGTTYGYTF. J is TRBJ1-2 and V is TRBV29-1; tentative D call: TRBD1 (6 bases). Germline V gene data show CDR1 as SQVTM and CDR2 as ANQGSEA. The CDR3 has 12 residues. The V gene lost 4 bases and the J gene lost 4 bases, with 10 bases spanning the gap.